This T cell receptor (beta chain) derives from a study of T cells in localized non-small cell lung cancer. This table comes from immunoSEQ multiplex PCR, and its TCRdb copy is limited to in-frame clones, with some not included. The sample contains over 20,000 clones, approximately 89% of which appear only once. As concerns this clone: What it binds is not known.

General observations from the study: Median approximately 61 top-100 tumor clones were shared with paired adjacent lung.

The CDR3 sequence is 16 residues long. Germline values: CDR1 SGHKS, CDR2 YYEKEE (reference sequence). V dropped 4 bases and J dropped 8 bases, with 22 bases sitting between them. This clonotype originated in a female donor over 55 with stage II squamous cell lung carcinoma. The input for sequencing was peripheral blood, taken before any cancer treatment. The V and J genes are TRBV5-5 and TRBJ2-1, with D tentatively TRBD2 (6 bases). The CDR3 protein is CASSPRGGMDIHEQFF. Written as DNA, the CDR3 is TGTGCCAGCAGCCCTAGGGGCGGGATGGATATACATGAGCAGTTCTTC.